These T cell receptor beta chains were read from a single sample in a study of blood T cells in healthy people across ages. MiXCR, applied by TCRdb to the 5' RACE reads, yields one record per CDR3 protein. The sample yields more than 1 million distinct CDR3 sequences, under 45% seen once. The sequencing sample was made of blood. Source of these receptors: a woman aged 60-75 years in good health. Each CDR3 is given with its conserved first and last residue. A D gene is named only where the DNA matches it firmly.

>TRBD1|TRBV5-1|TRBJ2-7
CASSSIGQGSSYEQYF
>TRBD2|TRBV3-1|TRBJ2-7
CASSQGRRTSGNYEQYF
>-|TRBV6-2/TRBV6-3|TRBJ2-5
CASLWGGQPETQYF
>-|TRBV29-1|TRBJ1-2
CSAEGANYGYTF
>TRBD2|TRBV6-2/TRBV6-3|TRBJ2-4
CASSGVAGVGIQYF
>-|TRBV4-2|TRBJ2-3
CASSPISVADTQYF
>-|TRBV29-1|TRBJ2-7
CSVELSYEQYF
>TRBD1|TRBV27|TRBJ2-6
CASSGHGTDTSSGANVLTF
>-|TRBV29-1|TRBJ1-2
CSIGTDEYGYTF
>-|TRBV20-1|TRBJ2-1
CSASGPLGVNEQFF
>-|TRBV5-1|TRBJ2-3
CVSSFTDTQYF
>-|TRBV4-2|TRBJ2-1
CASSQDGRGQTSGQFF
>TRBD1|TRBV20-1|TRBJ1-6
CSARLLTGMNSPLHF
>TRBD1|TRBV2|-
CASTTRQGAYEQYF
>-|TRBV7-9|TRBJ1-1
CASTAAGRAGTEAFF
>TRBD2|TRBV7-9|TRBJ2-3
CASSLSGGSSTDTQYF
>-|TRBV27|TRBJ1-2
CASSAGGGTYGYTF
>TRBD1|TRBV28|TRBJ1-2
CASSLTGEGYGYTF
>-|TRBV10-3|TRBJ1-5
CATGQPQHF
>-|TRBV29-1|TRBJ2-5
CSVEDGGRETQYF
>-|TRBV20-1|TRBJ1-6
CSALRPGFYSPLHF
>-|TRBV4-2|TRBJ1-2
CASSQEVGYGYTF
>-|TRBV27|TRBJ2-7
CASSRPGAKEQYF
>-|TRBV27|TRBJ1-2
CASRDNDGIYGYTF
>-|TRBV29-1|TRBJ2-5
CSVEGQQETQYF
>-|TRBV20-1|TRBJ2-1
CSARGIQGNNEQFF
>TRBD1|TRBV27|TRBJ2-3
CASSARGLGTGTEDTQYF
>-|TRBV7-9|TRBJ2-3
CASSQPGGDTQYF
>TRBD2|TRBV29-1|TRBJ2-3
CSLNLGGRGTQYF
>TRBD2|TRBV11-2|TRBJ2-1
CASRRPGTRRDNEQFF
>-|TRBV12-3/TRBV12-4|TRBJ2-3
CASSLGEQNTDTQYF
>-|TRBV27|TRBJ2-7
CASSDGSWDEQYF
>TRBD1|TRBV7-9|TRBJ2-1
CASTLDRGVYNEQFF
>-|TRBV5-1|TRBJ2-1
CASSLRGDRKAYNEQFF
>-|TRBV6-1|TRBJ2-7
CASSGESYEQYF
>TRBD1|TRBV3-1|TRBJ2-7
CASSQGPGQSYEQYF
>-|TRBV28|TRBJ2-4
CASSFRDGQYF
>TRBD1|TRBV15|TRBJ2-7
CATSKDRGLEQYF
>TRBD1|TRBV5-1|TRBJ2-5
CASSLPGGETQYF
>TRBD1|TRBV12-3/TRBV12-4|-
CASASGQGGDEQYF
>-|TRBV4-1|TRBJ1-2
CASSQDTANYGYTF
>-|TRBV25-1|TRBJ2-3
CASSGTGGATDTQYF
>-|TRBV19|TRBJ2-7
CASSPQIGTDEQYF
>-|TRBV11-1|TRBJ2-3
CASSFPRKIGTGGGPDTQYF
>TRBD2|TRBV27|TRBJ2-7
CASSQDTSGASYEQYF
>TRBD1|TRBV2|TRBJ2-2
CAGGGQGKVTGELFF
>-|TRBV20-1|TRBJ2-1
CSARVGTLVYNEQFF
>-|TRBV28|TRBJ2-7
CATTFSYEQYF
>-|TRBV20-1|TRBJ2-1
CSARDAWGEDLNEQFF